The rows below give T cell receptor beta chains drawn from one sample of a study of CD8+ T cells in alopecia areata. The repertoire was sequenced with immunoSEQ multiplex PCR; TCRdb's copy has only in-frame clones and lacks some. The table shows fewer than 250,000 clones, with about three fifths occurring only once. This specimen consisted of CD4+ T cells sorted from blood, obtained between weeks 47 and 50, from a patient treated with tofacitinib. These receptors all come from a human donor with alopecia areata. The CDR3 runs from the conserved cysteine through the conserved F or W. A D gene is named only where the DNA matches it firmly. Clone sizes are given selectively: once, few, many, or a class where the clone is expanded.

d_call | j_call | v_call | clone_size | cdr3_nt | cdr3_aa
. | TRBJ1-4 | TRBV29-1 | few | TGCAGCGTTGGTGGTAGGGCTCATGAAAAACTGTTTTTT | CSVGGRAHEKLFF
. | TRBJ2-1 | TRBV5-1 | few | TGCGCCAGCAGCCGCGCTGGGGAACGGAACAATGAGCAGTTCTTC | CASSRAGERNNEQFF
. | TRBJ1-1 | TRBV29-1 | few | TGCAGCGTGTACAGGAACACTGAAGCTTTCTTT | CSVYRNTEAFF
. | TRBJ2-1 | TRBV2 | . | TGTGCCAGCAGCCTAGCTGTCGGTGAGCAGTTCTTC | CASSLAVGEQFF
. | TRBJ1-1 | TRBV29-1 | . | TGCAGCGTTGATGGCGGCTTAGCTTTCTTT | CSVDGGLAFF
TRBD1 | TRBJ1-6 | TRBV27 | . | TGTGCCAGCAGTGCGACAGGGCGGTATAATTCACCCCTCCACTTT | CASSATGRYNSPLHF
. | TRBJ1-4 | TRBV30 | . | TGTGCCTGTGCTAATGAAAAACTGTTTTTT | CACANEKLFF
. | TRBJ2-5 | TRBV7-9 | . | TGTGCCAGCAGTCCTGGTGGTACCCTGAAGGAGACCCAGTACTTC | CASSPGGTLKETQYF
. | TRBJ2-1 | TRBV6-6 | . | TGTGCCAGCAGTTATTTAGGCCTGTCCGATGAGCAGTTCTTC | CASSYLGLSDEQFF
. | TRBJ1-5 | TRBV10-3 | few | TGTGCCATCAGTCCAAACTGGGGCGTTAGCAATCAGCCCCAGCATTTT | CAISPNWGVSNQPQHF
. | TRBJ1-4 | TRBV30 | . | TGTGCCTGGGGGGCCTCCGGTGGGACTAATGAAAAACTGTTTTTT | CAWGASGGTNEKLFF
. | TRBJ2-1 | TRBV30 | . | TGTGCCTACGACTACTACAATGAGCAGTTCTTC | CAYDYYNEQFF
TRBD2 | TRBJ2-2 | TRBV7-3 | . | TGTGCCAGCAGCTCCGGGGCGGGAGACACCGGGGAGCTGTTTTTT | CASSSGAGDTGELFF
. | TRBJ1-5 | TRBV7-2 | many | TGTGCCAGCAGTGACACCGGCAATCAGCCCCAGCATTTT | CASSDTGNQPQHF
. | TRBJ2-3 | TRBV29-1 | . | TGCAGCGTTGCACCAGGACAGCGCACAGATACGCAGTATTTT | CSVAPGQRTDTQYF
TRBD2 | TRBJ2-7 | TRBV7-2 | . | TGTGCCAGCAGCTTGACTAGCGGGGGGGCAACCTACGAGCAGTACTTC | CASSLTSGGATYEQYF
TRBD1 | TRBJ1-5 | TRBV7-9 | . | TGTGCCAGCAGCTCTGACAGGGGGATTCAGCCCCAGCATTTT | CASSSDRGIQPQHF
. | TRBJ2-5 | TRBV2 | few | TGTGCCGGCGCACGAGATCGTCCTGAGACCCAGTACTTC | CAGARDRPETQYF
. | TRBJ2-3 | TRBV6-6 | . | TGTGCCAGCAGGAGGGGGATTGAAGATACGCAGTATTTT | CASRRGIEDTQYF
. | TRBJ2-2 | TRBV5-1 | few | TGCGCCAGCAGCCTCCCCGGGAGCCACACCGGGGAGCTGTTTTTT | CASSLPGSHTGELFF
. | TRBJ1-2 | TRBV7-2 | . | TGTGCCAGCAGCTTAGTGGGGGCCAACTATGGCTACACCTTC | CASSLVGANYGYTF
TRBD1 | TRBJ1-6 | TRBV13 | few | TGTGCCAGCAGCTCCGGGACAGGGATCTATAATTCACCCCTCCACTTT | CASSSGTGIYNSPLHF
. | TRBJ2-6 | TRBV5-1 | . | TGCGCCAGCAGCTTGACAGGGAGAACGGTCGGGGCCAACGTCCTGACTTTC | CASSLTGRTVGANVLTF
. | TRBJ2-6 | TRBV12-5 | . | TGTGCTAGTGGCCTGGGCACCCCGCTCTCTGGGGCCAACGTCCTGACTTTC | CASGLGTPLSGANVLTF
. | TRBJ2-1 | TRBV2 | . | TGTGCCAGCAGTGAAGCGTACAGGCGGGATGAGCAGTTCTTC | CASSEAYRRDEQFF
TRBD1 | TRBJ1-2 | TRBV2 | . | TGTGCCAGCAGTATGACAGGGGACCGGGGCTACACCTTC | CASSMTGDRGYTF
TRBD1 | TRBJ1-1 | TRBV5-1 | . | TGCGCCAGCAGCTTGGCAAACAGGGGCACTGAAGCTTTCTTT | CASSLANRGTEAFF
. | TRBJ2-7 | TRBV30 | . | TGTGCCTGGAGTCTTCTTCGAAACCAGGGAGAGCAGTACTTC | CAWSLLRNQGEQYF
. | TRBJ2-1 | TRBV11-1 | . | TGTGCCAGCAGCTTATTAACAGGGACGTCCTACAATGAGCAGTTCTTC | CASSLLTGTSYNEQFF
. | TRBJ1-6 | TRBV5-1 | many | TGCGCCAGCACTCCCCTTGGGGCGGATTCACCCCTCCACTTT | CASTPLGADSPLHF
. | TRBJ2-6 | TRBV25-1 | . | TGTGCCAGCAGCGAGACTCGACCCTCTGGGGCCAACGTCCTGACTTTC | CASSETRPSGANVLTF
TRBD1 | TRBJ1-5 | TRBV7-2 | . | TGTGCCAGCAGCTTAAAAACAGGGGCAGGTCAGCCCCAGCATTTT | CASSLKTGAGQPQHF
. | TRBJ2-5 | TRBV5-1 | . | TGCGCCAGCAGCTCCGGTGTAGGTTGGGAGACCCAGTACTTC | CASSSGVGWETQYF
. | TRBJ2-3 | TRBV7-3 | . | TGTGCCAGCAGCTTAAAGGGGGTGAAAAGCACAGATACGCAGTATTTT | CASSLKGVKSTDTQYF
. | TRBJ2-2 | TRBV5-1 | . | TGCGCCAGCAGCTTGGCAGGGACGGCGAACACCGGGGAGCTGTTTTTT | CASSLAGTANTGELFF
TRBD1 | TRBJ1-2 | TRBV30 | few | TGTGCCTGGAGGGGACAGGGAAACTATGGCTACACCTTC | CAWRGQGNYGYTF
. | TRBJ1-1 | TRBV30 | . | TGTGCCTGGAGTTCGGTACGGCCTATGAACACTGAAGCTTTCTTT | CAWSSVRPMNTEAFF
TRBD1 | TRBJ1-1 | TRBV20-1 | . | TGCAGTGCGTTCCGGGACAGGGAAGCTTTCTTT | CSAFRDREAFF
TRBD1 | TRBJ2-3 | TRBV5-4 | . | TGTGCCAGCAGCTCCGCCGGGACAGTACCTAGCACAGATACGCAGTATTTT | CASSSAGTVPSTDTQYF
. | TRBJ2-5 | TRBV13 | . | TGTGCCAGCAGCTTAAGGACCGGAGAGACCCAGTACTTC | CASSLRTGETQYF
. | TRBJ1-2 | TRBV29-1 | . | TGCAGCGTTGCGTTGCAGACAGCGATCTATGGCTACACCTTC | CSVALQTAIYGYTF
. | TRBJ2-7 | TRBV5-1 | . | TGCGCCAGCAGCTTAGCGTCAGAGCAGTACTTC | CASSLASEQYF
. | TRBJ2-7 | TRBV30 | few | TGTGCCTGGCGGAGGAGGTCCGTGGGGGAGCAGTACTTC | CAWRRRSVGEQYF
TRBD1 | TRBJ2-2 | TRBV15 | . | TGTGCCACCAGCATAGGGGACAGGGCAACCGGGGAGCTGTTTTTT | CATSIGDRATGELFF